Given below is one T cell receptor (beta chain) in context. Its antigen is currently unknown. PCR involved 60 Vbeta and 13 Jbeta primers. TCRdb's copy holds only in-frame clones and misses some; the assay was immunoSEQ multiplex PCR. Among 180,000 or so clones listed, 75% to 80% were seen once. The sample is drawn from a study of cytomegalovirus exposure and HLA in healthy donors. Study-wide results and limits: Some TCR beta chains (roughly 160 of them) were listed as cytomegalovirus-associated. The likely explanation for a cluster of highly shared sequence variants was sequencing artifact. Accurate prediction of HLA-A and HLA-B alleles (for most subjects) was reportedly achieved from TCR beta sequences.

CDR3 size: 16 residues. The trim removed 4 bases at V and 2 bases at J, leaving 9 bases unmatched. The germline CDR1 and CDR2 sequences are SGHRS and YFSETQ. The sequence was collected from a man aged 50 to 59 in good health and CMV-seropositive. The sequenced material came from PBMCs. The chain has TRBV5-1 and TRBJ1-3, with 7 bases fitting TRBD1. The CDR3 is CASSPIDRATGNTIYF. DNA of the CDR3: TGCGCCAGCAGCCCAATCGACAGGGCCACTGGAAACACCATATATTTT.